Below are 3 T cell receptor beta chains sequenced from a single sample in a study of blood T cell repertoires in COVID-19. The protocol was immunoSEQ multiplex PCR, while the TCRdb copy is restricted to in-frame clones and leaves out a portion. The profile covers over 150,000 clones, with approximately 83% appearing a single time and roughly a tenth taken by the ten largest. Sequencing was done on a sample of peripheral blood. All receptors derive from a man in his 70s with active or convalescent COVID-19.

V is TRBV6-2 or TRBV6-3 and J is TRBJ2-1; tentatively, D is TRBD1 (6 bases). The CDR3 runs to 11 residues. Trimming left V 6 bases short and J 9 bases short, with 9 bases between. Germline V gives CDR1 MNHEY, CDR2 SVGEGT. This chain's CDR3 is CASSDRLEQFF. The CDR3 DNA reads as TGTGCCAGCAGCGACAGGCTTGAGCAGTTCTTC.

This clone was seen once. This rearrangement joins TRBV5-5 to TRBJ2-7; 7 nucleotides agree with TRBD1. The CDR3 covers 12 residues. V lost 4 bases to trimming and J lost 6 bases; unmatched junction nucleotides: 4. Germline CDR1 reads SGHKS; CDR2 reads YYEKEE (reference sequence). Written as DNA, the CDR3 is TGTGCCAGCAGCCAAAACAGGGGCGAGCAGTACTTC. It is translated as CASSQNRGEQYF.

V gene TRBV5-5 combines with J gene TRBJ2-7; D perhaps matches TRBD1 (6 bases). V was cut by 4 bases and J by 0 bases, with 11 bases left in between. Germline assignment: CDR1 SGHKS and CDR2 YYEKEE (reference sequence). The CDR3 has 14 amino acids. The CDR3 loop is CASSPQGHSYEQYF. The CDR3 DNA sequence: TGTGCCAGCAGCCCGCAGGGACACTCCTACGAGCAGTACTTC.